The clone carrying this T cell receptor beta chain occurred many times. The sample belongs to a study of T cells in Graves' hyperthyroidism and ophthalmopathy. V lost 8 bases, J lost 0 bases, and 28 bases lay in between. This CDR3 region has 19 residues. Per germline, CDR1 MDHEN and CDR2 SYDVKM. Amplified regions were TCR beta CDR3 sequences from RNA transcripts. The TCR CDR3 was amplified in a first-round RT-PCR using the HTBI primer set. From the multiplex PCR reads, TCRdb called clonotypes with MiXCR, one entry per CDR3 protein. The repertoire holds over 150,000 distinct CDR3 sequences, with around 17% as singletons. Over 18 months, lack of ophthalmopathy progression marked Graves' hyperthyroidism as stable.

The source material was blood. The receptor comes from a woman aged 45-60 years with Graves' hyperthyroidism. This chain connects TRBV28 to TRBJ1-2; D is ambiguous. The CDR3 nucleotides are TGTGCCAGCCCCATGGTAAGGCCCGGCAGGACGGGCACTAACTATGGCTACACCTTC. It translates to CASPMVRPGRTGTNYGYTF.